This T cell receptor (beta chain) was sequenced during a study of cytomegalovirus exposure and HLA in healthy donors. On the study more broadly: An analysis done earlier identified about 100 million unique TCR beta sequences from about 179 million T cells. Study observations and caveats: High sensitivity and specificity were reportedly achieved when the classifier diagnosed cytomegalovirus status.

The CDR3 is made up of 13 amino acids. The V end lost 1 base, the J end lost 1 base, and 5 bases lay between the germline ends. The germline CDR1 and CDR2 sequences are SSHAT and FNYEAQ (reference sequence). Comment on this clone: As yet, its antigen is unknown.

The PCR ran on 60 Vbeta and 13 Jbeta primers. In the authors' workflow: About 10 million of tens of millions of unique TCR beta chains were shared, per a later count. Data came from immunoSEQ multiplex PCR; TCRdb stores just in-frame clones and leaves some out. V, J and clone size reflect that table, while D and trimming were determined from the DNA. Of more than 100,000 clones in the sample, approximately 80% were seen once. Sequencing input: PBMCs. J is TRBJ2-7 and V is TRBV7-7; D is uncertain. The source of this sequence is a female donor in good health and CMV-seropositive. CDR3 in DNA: TGTGCCAGCAGCTTAGAACAGTCCTACGAGCAGTACTTC. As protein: CASSLEQSYEQYF.